This entry concerns a single T cell receptor (beta chain). This specimen comes from a study of T cell changes during pregnancy in multiple sclerosis. Clones were read by immunoSEQ multiplex PCR, and TCRdb kept only the in-frame ones, dropping some. The profile shows approximately 85,000 clones, more than 85% of them singletons. CDR3 size: 17 residues. The V gene end was trimmed by 0 bases and the J gene end by 4 bases; junction bases not matched to a gene: 10. Germline loops: CDR1 LGHNA, CDR2 YSLEER. This clonotype was sampled from a female donor with multiple sclerosis, enrolled in a pregnancy study. This chain connects TRBV4-3 to TRBJ2-7, with 9 nucleotides matching TRBD1. The starting material was peripheral blood, obtained in the first trimester of pregnancy. In DNA form, the CDR3 reads TGCGCCAGCAGCCAAGATTTTATCGGGACAGGGAGTTACGAGCAGTACTTC. Amino acid sequence: CASSQDFIGTGSYEQYF.